This TCR beta chain emerged from a study of response to subunit inactivated influenza vaccine. TCRdb analysed the RT-PCR reads with MiXCR anew, one entry per CDR3 protein. The data contain 550,000 to 650,000 distinct CDR3 sequences, 12% of them singletons. Study outcomes and limitations: It was suggested by the authors that few new T cells are recruited by each seasonal influenza vaccination.

CDR1 and CDR2 from the germline V gene are MNHEY and SMNVEV (reference sequence). The CDR3 covers 13 residues. The V end was cut by 2 bases, the J end by 6 bases, with 8 bases between. To note about this clonotype: Its specificity is unknown.

This sequence joins TRBV27 and TRBJ2-1; tentative D call: TRBD2 (6 bases). This receptor was obtained from a man over 45 who received an inactivated influenza vaccine. The sample was PBMCs from blood, taken on the day of vaccination. The CDR3 spells CASSLPAGNEQFF. The CDR3 nucleotides read TGTGCCAGCAGTTTACCAGCGGGCAATGAGCAGTTCTTC.